The 20 T cell receptor beta chains in this list originate from one sample, sequenced in a study of blood T cell repertoires in COVID-19. Method: immunoSEQ multiplex PCR; TCRdb's copy keeps in-frame clones and lacks some. This table holds about 240,000 clones, roughly nine tenths found once. Sequencing was done on a sample of peripheral blood. The origin of the receptors is a man in his 60s who had recovered from COVID-19.

This chain connects TRBV2 to TRBJ2-4; D perhaps matches TRBD1 (6 bases). The CDR3 is made up of 13 amino acids. The germline V gene encodes CDR1 SNHLY and CDR2 FYNNEI. V lost 7 bases and J 5 bases, leaving 12 bases between the germline ends. This CDR3 is CASTIYRENIQYF. CDR3 DNA sequence: TGTGCCAGCACCATTTACAGGGAAAACATTCAGTACTTC.

The V call is TRBV20-1, the J call TRBJ2-7; TRBD2 is a possible D gene (5 bases). Germline lookup yields CDR1 DFQATT and CDR2 SNEGSKA (reference sequence). CDR3 length: 14 amino acids. Trimming cost V 3 bases and J 0 bases, with 12 bases left between them. Here the CDR3 DNA reads TGCAGTGCTAGTAGGCCGGGGAGCTCCTACGAGCAGTACTTC. This sequence encodes CSASRPGSSYEQYF.

This chain uses TRBV9 with TRBJ2-7, with TRBD1 identical over 10 bases. Germline loops: CDR1 SGDLS, CDR2 YYNGEE. After removal of 0 bases from V and 4 bases from J, the junction contained 4 bases not matched to a gene. This CDR3 region has 15 residues. CDR3 protein: CASSVVGTGEYEQYF. The CDR3, as DNA: TGTGCCAGCAGCGTAGTGGGGACAGGGGAGTACGAGCAGTACTTC.

The chain has TRBV21-1 and TRBJ1-6; TRBD1, as called in the table, went unchecked against the DNA. TRBV21-1 is described as a pseudogene. The CDR3 spans 16 residues. The CDR3 DNA is TGTGCCAGCAGCGCTACAGGACACTCCTATAATTCACCCCTCCACTTT. Its protein is CASSATGHSYNSPLHF.

This chain uses TRBV6-6 with TRBJ2-3; TRBD2 aligns across 8 bases. From germline, CDR1 is MNHNY and CDR2 SVGAGI (reference sequence). The CDR3 spans 16 residues. V shed 6 bases, J shed 4 bases, and the junction held 12 bases outside the gene matches. The CDR3 reads CASRGPAGGASDTQYF. In DNA, the CDR3 is TGTGCCAGCAGAGGGCCCGCCGGGGGGGCGTCAGATACGCAGTATTTT.

The rearrangement uses TRBV19 and TRBJ2-1, with 8 bases aligning to TRBD2. Trimming took 1 base from V and 7 from J; bases not matched to a gene: 6. The CDR3 has 15 amino acids. Looked up from germline, CDR1 is LNHDA and CDR2 is SQIVND (reference sequence). CDR3 protein: CASSIAGGDTNEQFF. The CDR3 DNA follows: TGTGCCAGTAGTATAGCCGGGGGGGATACAAATGAGCAGTTCTTC.

The chain combines TRBV6-5 with TRBJ1-2; 7 bases agree with TRBD1. The germline V gene has CDR1 MNHEY and CDR2 SVGAGI. The J segment lost 3 bases and the V segment lost 4 bases, leaving 8 bases of the junction unmatched. The CDR3 spans 15 residues. The DNA for the CDR3 is TGTGCCAGCAGTTCGACAGGGCAGGTATACTATGGCTACACCTTC. Its translation: CASSSTGQVYYGYTF.

Only a few counts were recorded for this clone. The rearrangement joins TRBV28 to TRBJ1-1; 10 bases are a match to TRBD1. Unmatched junction bases numbered 10, after V lost 8 bases and J lost 4 bases. The V gene's germline CDR1 is MDHEN and CDR2 SYDVKM. The CDR3 is made up of 15 amino acids. CDR3 sequence reads: CASRISGQGSTEAFF. The CDR3 DNA follows: TGTGCCAGCCGTATTTCGGGACAGGGGAGCACTGAAGCTTTCTTT.

The V and J genes are TRBV9 and TRBJ1-1; D not resolved. Germline V gives CDR1 SGDLS, CDR2 YYNGEE. CDR3 length: 12 amino acids. The V end was cut by 5 bases, the J end by 7 bases, with 12 bases between. CDR3 amino acids: CASRKPGNEAFF. The CDR3 coding sequence is TGTGCCAGCAGAAAACCCGGGAATGAAGCTTTCTTT.

V gene TRBV5-5 combines with J gene TRBJ1-1, with 8 bases matching TRBD1. Germline V lookup: CDR1 SGHKS, CDR2 YYEKEE (reference sequence). The CDR3 runs to 15 residues. V gave up 4 bases and J gave up 4 bases; unmatched junction bases: 9. The CDR3 nucleotides are TGTGCCAGCAGCGTACAGGGGGAAGGTTTCACTGAAGCTTTCTTT. It specifies CASSVQGEGFTEAFF.

J is TRBJ2-1 and V is TRBV5-1; the D gene is possibly TRBD1 (5 bases). Deletions cut 0 bases from V and 6 bases from J, with 13 bases between. From germline, CDR1 is SGHRS and CDR2 YFSETQ. The CDR3 has 15 residues. The CDR3 DNA sequence: TGCGCCAGCAGCTTGGAAGGGGCTGTTTTCAATGAGCAGTTCTTC. Encoded protein: CASSLEGAVFNEQFF. Complete variable domain (other parts from reference TRBV5-1 and TRBJ2-1): KAGVTQTPRYLIKTRGQQVTLSCSPISGHRSVSWYQQTPGQGLQFLFEYFSETQRNKGNFPGRFSGRQFSNSRSEMNVSTLELGDSALYLCASSLEGAVFNEQFFGPGTRLTVL.

The chain is built from TRBV9 and TRBJ1-2; no definite D call. CDR1 SGDLS and CDR2 YYNGEE come from the germline V gene. The V end lost 0 bases, the J end lost 2 bases, and 11 bases lay between the germline ends. The length of the CDR3 is 15 residues. The CDR3 coding sequence is TGTGCCAGCAGCGTAGCGACACGAATCAACTATGGCTACACCTTC. Amino acids: CASSVATRINYGYTF. The full variable domain, its missing parts supplied by reference TRBV9 and TRBJ1-2, is DSGVTQTPKHLITATGQRVTLRCSPRSGDLSVYWYQQSLDQGLQFLIQYYNGEERAKGNILERFSAQQFPDLHSELNLSSLELGDSALYFCASSVATRINYGYTFGSGTRLTVV.

The chain recombines TRBV30 with TRBJ2-1, with 7 bases aligning to TRBD1. The CDR3 contains 13 residues. Germline loops: CDR1 GTSNPN, CDR2 SVGIG (reference sequence). Losses at the gene ends were 6 bases for V and 7 bases for J; bases not matched to a gene: 9. The DNA for the CDR3 is TGTGCCTGCGGCGACAGGGTCGGGAATGAGCAGTTCTTC. This encodes CACGDRVGNEQFF.

This sequence joins TRBV4-1 and TRBJ2-3, with D possibly matching TRBD1 (5 bases). The germline CDR1 and CDR2 sequences are MGHRA and YSYEKL. V lost 3 bases and J 4 bases, leaving 20 bases between the germline ends. The CDR3 runs 17 residues. CDR3 bases: TGCGCCAGCAGCCAGATAAGAGTGGGGCCCTTCGCAGATACGCAGTATTTT. Amino acid sequence: CASSQIRVGPFADTQYF.

The J gene is TRBJ1-5, the V gene TRBV9; D gene uncertain. V lost 3 bases, J lost 6 bases, and 7 bases lay in between. Germline CDR1 is SGDLS and CDR2 is YYNGEE. The CDR3 loop spans 12 amino acids. The CDR3 DNA follows: TGTGCCAGCAGCGGGGAGGGTCAGCCCCAGCATTTT. It yields the protein CASSGEGQPQHF. Based on the CDR3 plus reference TRBV9 and TRBJ1-5, the full variable domain is DSGVTQTPKHLITATGQRVTLRCSPRSGDLSVYWYQQSLDQGLQFLIQYYNGEERAKGNILERFSAQQFPDLHSELNLSSLELGDSALYFCASSGEGQPQHFGDGTRLSIL.

CDR3 sequence: CASSPRPGGRAGELFF. CDR3 nucleotide sequence: TGTGCCAGCAGCCCAAGGCCCGGAGGGCGGGCCGGGGAGCTGTTTTTT. The V call is TRBV9, the J call TRBJ2-2; D possibly corresponds to TRBD2 (6 bases). Germline V gene lookup returns CDR1 SGDLS and CDR2 YYNGEE. V gave up 4 bases and J gave up 6 bases, with 19 bases separating them. The CDR3 has 16 residues. Full variable domain (missing parts from reference TRBV9 and TRBJ2-2): DSGVTQTPKHLITATGQRVTLRCSPRSGDLSVYWYQQSLDQGLQFLIQYYNGEERAKGNILERFSAQQFPDLHSELNLSSLELGDSALYFCASSPRPGGRAGELFFGEGSRLTVL.

V gene TRBV5-1 combines with J gene TRBJ2-1; 11 bases match TRBD1. The CDR3 runs 14 residues. V dropped 4 bases and J dropped 8; count of bases not matched to a gene: 5. Germline V lookup: CDR1 SGHRS, CDR2 YFSETQ. The CDR3 loop is CASSRTGGFDEQFF. The CDR3 DNA is TGCGCCAGCAGCAGGACAGGGGGCTTTGATGAGCAGTTCTTC.

This clone appeared a few times. The chain combines TRBV7-2 with TRBJ2-5; D gene ambiguous. Trimming took off 5 bases at V and 1 base at J, with 5 bases between the two ends. In germline, CDR1 is SGHTA, CDR2 FQGNSA. This CDR3 has 12 residues. The CDR3 protein is CASSPFQETQYF. The DNA of the CDR3 is TGTGCCAGCAGCCCGTTCCAAGAGACCCAGTACTTC. Combining the CDR3 with reference TRBV7-2 and TRBJ2-5 gives the whole variable domain GAGVSQSPSNKVTEKGKDVELRCDPISGHTALYWYRQSLGQGLEFLIYFQGNSAPDKSGLPSDRFSAERTGGSVSTLTIQRTQQEDSAVYLCASSPFQETQYFGPGTRLLVL.

V is TRBV7-2 and J is TRBJ1-6; 7 nucleotides match TRBD1. This CDR3 is built from 13 residues. CDR1 SGHTA and CDR2 FQGNSA come from the germline V gene. Losses at the gene ends were 4 bases for V and 9 bases for J; bases not matched to a gene: 3. CDR3 sequence reads: CASSSTGSSPLHF. Written as DNA, the CDR3 is TGTGCCAGCAGCTCGACAGGGTCTTCACCCCTCCACTTT. Filled out from reference TRBV7-2 and TRBJ1-6, the complete variable domain reads GAGVSQSPSNKVTEKGKDVELRCDPISGHTALYWYRQSLGQGLEFLIYFQGNSAPDKSGLPSDRFSAERTGGSVSTLTIQRTQQEDSAVYLCASSSTGSSPLHFGNGTRLTVT.

The J gene is TRBJ2-3, the V gene TRBV27; tentative D call: TRBD1 (5 bases). Per the germline V gene, CDR1 is MNHEY and CDR2 is SMNVEV (reference sequence). V lost 8 bases to trimming and J lost 2 bases, with 11 bases between them. This CDR3 is built from 13 residues. CDR3 nucleotide sequence: TGTGCCAGCCTTGGGGCCAACACAGATACGCAGTATTTT. It is translated as CASLGANTDTQYF.